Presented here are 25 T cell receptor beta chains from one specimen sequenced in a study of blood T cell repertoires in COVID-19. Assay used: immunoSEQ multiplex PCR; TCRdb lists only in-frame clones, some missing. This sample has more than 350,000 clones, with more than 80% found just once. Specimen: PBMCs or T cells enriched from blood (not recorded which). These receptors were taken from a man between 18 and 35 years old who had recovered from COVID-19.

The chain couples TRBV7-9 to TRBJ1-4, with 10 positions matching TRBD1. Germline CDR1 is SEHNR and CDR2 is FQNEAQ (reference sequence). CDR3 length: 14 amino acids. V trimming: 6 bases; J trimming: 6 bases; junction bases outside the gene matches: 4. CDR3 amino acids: CASREGTGDEKLFF. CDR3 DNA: TGTGCCAGCAGAGAAGGGACAGGGGATGAAAAACTGTTTTTT.

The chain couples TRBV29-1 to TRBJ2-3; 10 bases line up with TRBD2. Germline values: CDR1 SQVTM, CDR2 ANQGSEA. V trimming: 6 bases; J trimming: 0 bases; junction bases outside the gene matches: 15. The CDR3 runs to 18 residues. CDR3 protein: CSVPILAGFSTSTDTQYF. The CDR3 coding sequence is TGCAGCGTGCCTATACTAGCGGGATTCTCTACTAGCACAGATACGCAGTATTTT.

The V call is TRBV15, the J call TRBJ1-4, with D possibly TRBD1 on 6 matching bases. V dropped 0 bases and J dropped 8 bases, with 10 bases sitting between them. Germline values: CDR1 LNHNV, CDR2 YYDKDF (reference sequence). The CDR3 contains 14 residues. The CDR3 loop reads CATSRDAGDEKLFF. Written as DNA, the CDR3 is TGTGCCACCAGCAGAGATGCAGGGGACGAAAAACTGTTTTTT.

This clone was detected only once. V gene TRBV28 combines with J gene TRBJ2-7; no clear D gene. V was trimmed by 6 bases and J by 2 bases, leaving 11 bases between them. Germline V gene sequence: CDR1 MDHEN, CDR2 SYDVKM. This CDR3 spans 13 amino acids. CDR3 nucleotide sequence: TGTGCCAGCAGCCCACAGACCCCCTACGAGCAGTACTTC. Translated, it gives CASSPQTPYEQYF.

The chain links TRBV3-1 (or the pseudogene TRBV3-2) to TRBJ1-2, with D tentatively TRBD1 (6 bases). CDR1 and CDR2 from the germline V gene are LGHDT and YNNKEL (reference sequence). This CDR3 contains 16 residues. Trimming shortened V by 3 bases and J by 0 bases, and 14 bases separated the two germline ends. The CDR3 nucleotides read TGTGCCAGCAGCCAGGACAGTTGGGGTTCTAACTATGGCTACACCTTC. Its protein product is CASSQDSWGSNYGYTF.

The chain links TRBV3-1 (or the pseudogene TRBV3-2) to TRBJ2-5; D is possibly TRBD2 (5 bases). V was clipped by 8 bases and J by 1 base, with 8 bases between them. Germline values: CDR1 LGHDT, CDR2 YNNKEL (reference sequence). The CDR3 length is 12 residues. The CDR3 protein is CASLGIQETQYF. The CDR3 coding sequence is TGTGCCAGCCTCGGGATCCAAGAGACCCAGTACTTC.

For the CDR3, the DNA is TGTGCCAGCAGCTGGTCCAGGGGACACTCTGGAAACACCATATATTTT. Translated: CASSWSRGHSGNTIYF. The chain recombines TRBV5-8 with TRBJ1-3, with D tentatively TRBD1 (6 bases). Trimming cost V 3 bases and J 0 bases, with 13 bases left between them. CDR1 and CDR2 from the germline V gene are SGHTS and YDEGEE. The CDR3 is 16 amino acids.

CDR3 coding DNA: TGTGCCAGCAGCTTAATCGGCGGGGGCTCTGGAAACACCATATATTTT. Protein: CASSLIGGGSGNTIYF. V usage is TRBV7-3 and J usage is TRBJ1-3; possible D gene TRBD1, 5 bases. Per germline, CDR1 SGHTA and CDR2 FQGTGA. The CDR3 covers 16 residues. Trimming cost V 1 base and J 0 bases, with 10 bases left between them.

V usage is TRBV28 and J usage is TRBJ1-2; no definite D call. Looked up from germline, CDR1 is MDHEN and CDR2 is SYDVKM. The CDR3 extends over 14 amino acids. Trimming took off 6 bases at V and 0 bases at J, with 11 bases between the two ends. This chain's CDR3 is CASRTYHPNYGYTF. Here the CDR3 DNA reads TGTGCCAGCAGAACCTACCATCCTAACTATGGCTACACCTTC.

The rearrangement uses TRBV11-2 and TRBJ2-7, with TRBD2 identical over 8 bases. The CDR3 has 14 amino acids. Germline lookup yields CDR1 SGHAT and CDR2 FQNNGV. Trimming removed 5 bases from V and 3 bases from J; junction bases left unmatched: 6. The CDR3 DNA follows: TGTGCCAGCAGCGTTAGCGGGATGGGCTACGAGCAGTACTTC. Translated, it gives CASSVSGMGYEQYF.

Written as DNA, the CDR3 is TGTGCCAGCAGCCCAGGACAGGGGAGGGGGCCCCAGCATTTT. Protein: CASSPGQGRGPQHF. J is TRBJ1-5 and V is TRBV3-1 (or the pseudogene TRBV3-2); 9 nucleotides align to TRBD1. The CDR3 runs to 14 residues. After removal of 4 bases from V and 9 bases from J, the junction contained 7 bases not matched to a gene. Germline V lookup: CDR1 LGHDT, CDR2 YNNKEL (reference sequence).

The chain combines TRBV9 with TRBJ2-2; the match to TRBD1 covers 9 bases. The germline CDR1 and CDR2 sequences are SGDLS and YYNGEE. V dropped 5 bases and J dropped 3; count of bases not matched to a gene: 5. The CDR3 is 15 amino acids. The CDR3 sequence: CASRKDRGDTGELFF. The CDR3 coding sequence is TGTGCCAGCAGAAAAGACAGGGGGGACACCGGGGAGCTGTTTTTT.

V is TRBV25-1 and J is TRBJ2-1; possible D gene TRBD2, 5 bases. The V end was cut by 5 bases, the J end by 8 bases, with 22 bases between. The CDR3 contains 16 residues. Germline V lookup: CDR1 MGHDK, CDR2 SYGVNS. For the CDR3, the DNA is TGTGCCAGCAGTAGAGGACTTCTGGGGAGAAGCGATGAGCAGTTCTTC. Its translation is CASSRGLLGRSDEQFF.

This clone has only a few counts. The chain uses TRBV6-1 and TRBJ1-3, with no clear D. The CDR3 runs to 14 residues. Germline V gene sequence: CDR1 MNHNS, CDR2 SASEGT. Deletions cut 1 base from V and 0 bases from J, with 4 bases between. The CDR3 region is CASSEVYSGNTIYF. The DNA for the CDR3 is TGTGCCAGCAGTGAAGTGTACTCTGGAAACACCATATATTTT.

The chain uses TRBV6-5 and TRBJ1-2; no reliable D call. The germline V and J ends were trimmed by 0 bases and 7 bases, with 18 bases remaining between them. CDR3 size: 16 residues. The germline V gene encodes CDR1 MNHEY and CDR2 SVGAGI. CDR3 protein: CASSYSIWPVPLGYTF. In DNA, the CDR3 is TGTGCCAGCAGTTACTCGATTTGGCCAGTCCCCCTTGGCTACACCTTC.

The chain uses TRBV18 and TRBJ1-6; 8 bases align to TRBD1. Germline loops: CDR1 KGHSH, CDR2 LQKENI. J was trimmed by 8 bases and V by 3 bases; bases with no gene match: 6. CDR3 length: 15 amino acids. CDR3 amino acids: CASSPQDRADSPLHF. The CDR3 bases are TGTGCCAGCTCACCCCAGGACAGGGCGGATTCACCCCTCCACTTT. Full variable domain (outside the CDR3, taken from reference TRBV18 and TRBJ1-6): NAGVMQNPRHLVRRRGQEARLRCSPMKGHSHVYWYRQLPEEGLKFMVYLQKENIIDESGMPKERFSAEFPKEGPSILRIQQVVRGDSAAYFCASSPQDRADSPLHFGNGTRLTVT.

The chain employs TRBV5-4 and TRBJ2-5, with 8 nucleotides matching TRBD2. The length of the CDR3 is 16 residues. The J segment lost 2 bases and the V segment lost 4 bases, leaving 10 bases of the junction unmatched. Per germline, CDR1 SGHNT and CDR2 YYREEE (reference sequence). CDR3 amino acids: CASSTLAGKGQETQYF. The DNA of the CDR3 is TGTGCCAGCAGCACATTAGCGGGAAAGGGACAAGAGACCCAGTACTTC.

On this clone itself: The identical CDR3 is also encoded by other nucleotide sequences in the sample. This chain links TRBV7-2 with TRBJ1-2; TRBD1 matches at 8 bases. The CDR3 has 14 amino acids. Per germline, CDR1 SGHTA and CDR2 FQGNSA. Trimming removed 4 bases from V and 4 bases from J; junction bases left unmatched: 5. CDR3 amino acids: CASSSSGGSYGYTF. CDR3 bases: TGTGCCAGCAGCTCCTCAGGGGGCAGCTATGGCTACACCTTC.

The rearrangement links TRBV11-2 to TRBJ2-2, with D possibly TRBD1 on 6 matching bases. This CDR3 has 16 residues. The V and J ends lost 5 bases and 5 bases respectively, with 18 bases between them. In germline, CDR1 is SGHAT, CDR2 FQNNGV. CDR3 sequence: CASSRTGWSGTGELFF. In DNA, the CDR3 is TGTGCCAGCAGCCGAACAGGGTGGAGTGGTACCGGGGAGCTGTTTTTT.

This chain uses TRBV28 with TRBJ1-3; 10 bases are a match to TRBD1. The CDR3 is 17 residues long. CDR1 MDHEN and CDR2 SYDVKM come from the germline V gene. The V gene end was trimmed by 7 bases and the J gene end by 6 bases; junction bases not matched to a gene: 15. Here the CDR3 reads CASNPPSGTGEENTIYF. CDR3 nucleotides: TGTGCCAGCAATCCTCCCTCGGGGACAGGGGAAGAAAACACCATATATTTT. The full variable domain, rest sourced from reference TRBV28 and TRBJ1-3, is DVKVTQSSRYLVKRTGEKVFLECVQDMDHENMFWYRQDPGLGLRLIYFSYDVKMKEKGDIPEGYSVSREKKERFSLILESASTNQTSMYLCASNPPSGTGEENTIYFGEGSWLTVV.

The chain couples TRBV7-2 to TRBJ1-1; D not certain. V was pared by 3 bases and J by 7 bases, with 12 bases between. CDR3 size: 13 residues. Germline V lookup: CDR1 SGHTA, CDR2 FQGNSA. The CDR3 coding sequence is TGTGCCAGCAGCTTTTCGGGGTGGGGTGAAGCTTTCTTT. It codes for CASSFSGWGEAFF.

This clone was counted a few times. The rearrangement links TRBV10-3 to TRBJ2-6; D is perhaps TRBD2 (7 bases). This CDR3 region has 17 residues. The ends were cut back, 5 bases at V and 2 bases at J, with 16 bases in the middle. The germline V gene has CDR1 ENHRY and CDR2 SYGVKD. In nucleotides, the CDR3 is TGTGCCATCAGTTTGGGGGGCGGGGGACCTGGGGCCAACGTCCTGACTTTC. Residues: CAISLGGGGPGANVLTF.

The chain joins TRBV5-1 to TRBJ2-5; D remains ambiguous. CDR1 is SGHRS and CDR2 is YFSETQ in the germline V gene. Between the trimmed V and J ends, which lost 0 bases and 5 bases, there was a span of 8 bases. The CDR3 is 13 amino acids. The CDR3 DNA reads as TGCGCCAGCAGCTTGGGGGCGATGGAGACCCAGTACTTC. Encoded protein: CASSLGAMETQYF.

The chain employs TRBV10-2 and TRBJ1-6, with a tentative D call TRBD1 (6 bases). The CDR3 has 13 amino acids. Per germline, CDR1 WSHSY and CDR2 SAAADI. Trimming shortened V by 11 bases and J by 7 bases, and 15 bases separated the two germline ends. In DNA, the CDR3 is TGCGCCTCGGGGGGGCAGGGGAATTCACCCCTCCACTTT. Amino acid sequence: CASGGQGNSPLHF.

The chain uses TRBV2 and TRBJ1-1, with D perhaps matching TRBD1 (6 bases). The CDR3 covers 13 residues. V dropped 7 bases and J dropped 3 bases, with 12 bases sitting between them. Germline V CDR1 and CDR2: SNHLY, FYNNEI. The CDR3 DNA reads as TGTGCCAGCATTCAGGGGATGGACACTGAAGCTTTCTTT. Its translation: CASIQGMDTEAFF.